Below, 22 T cell receptor beta chains from the same sample are listed, as sequenced in a study of radiation and T cells in renal cell carcinoma (dated by TCRdb to the early 2020s). Libraries were constructed by the immunoSEQ multiplex PCR assay. TCRdb holds this immuneACCESS table with in-frame rearrangements only. Some clones are missing; in checked studies, unresolved V genes explain under half, and the rest has no known cause. The sample has fewer than 200,000 clones on record, 88% of them singletons. The leading ten clones occupy over 9% of the sample. This sample's time point label indicates: blood 4 weeks post-SBRT, at nephrectomy. The sample's treatment or condition label, decoded: 15 Gy SBRT to primary tumor, nephrectomy 4 weeks later. The sample in question was blood, obtained from a patient whose treatment included radiotherapy and nephrectomy. These receptors all stem from a woman between 50 and 59 years old with renal cell carcinoma.

This clone was seen once. V and J are TRBV19 and TRBJ1-5, with a tentative D call TRBD1 (5 bases). The CDR3 has 15 residues. Germline loops: CDR1 LNHDA, CDR2 SQIVND (reference sequence). Deletions cut 3 bases from V and 3 bases from J, with 12 bases between. The CDR3: CASSMGRDVNQPQHF. The CDR3 coding sequence is TGTGCCAGTAGTATGGGCCGGGACGTCAATCAGCCCCAGCATTTT.

V and J are TRBV5-4 and TRBJ2-2; the D is unclear. The ends were cut back, 2 bases at V and 4 bases at J, with 12 bases in the middle. The CDR3 is 15 residues long. CDR1 is SGHNT, CDR2 YYREEE, per germline (reference sequence). Written as DNA, the CDR3 is TGTGCCAGCAGCTTAGGGATGGGTTTCACCGGGGAGCTGTTTTTT. It translates to CASSLGMGFTGELFF. The full variable domain, with the rest looked up from reference TRBV5-4 and TRBJ2-2, is ETGVTQSPTHLIKTRGQQVTLRCSSQSGHNTVSWYQQALGQGPQFIFQYYREEENGRGNFPPRFSGLQFPNYSSELNVNALELDDSALYLCASSLGMGFTGELFFGEGSRLTVL.

This chain links TRBV7-8 with TRBJ2-2, with 10 nucleotides matching TRBD1. Trimming cost V 4 bases and J 1 base; bases outside gene matches: 3. The CDR3 is 16 residues long. The germline V gene encodes CDR1 SGHVS and CDR2 FQNEAQ. The CDR3 nucleotides read TGTGCCAGCAGCTCACGGACAGGGGGGAACACCGGGGAGCTGTTTTTT. It specifies CASSSRTGGNTGELFF.

The chain recombines TRBV6-5 with TRBJ1-2, with D tentatively TRBD1 (5 bases). Trimming took 2 bases from V and 7 from J, leaving 11 bases between them. Germline CDR1 and CDR2: MNHEY and SVGAGI. This CDR3 region has 13 residues. The CDR3, as DNA: TGTGCCAGCAGTTACATGGGGCGTGGTGGCTACACCTTC. This encodes CASSYMGRGGYTF.

For the CDR3, the DNA is TGTGCCACCAGCAGACAGGGGGCTAGCACAGATACGCAGTATTTT. It specifies CATSRQGASTDTQYF. The chain links TRBV15 to TRBJ2-3, with 8 bases fitting TRBD1. V shed 2 bases, J shed 0 bases, and the junction held 1 base outside the gene matches. The CDR3 covers 15 residues. CDR1 is LNHNV, CDR2 YYDKDF, per germline (reference sequence). Full variable domain (outside the CDR3, taken from reference TRBV15 and TRBJ2-3): DAMVIQNPRYQVTQFGKPVTLSCSQTLNHNVMYWYQQKSSQAPKLLFHYYDKDFNNEADTPDNFQSRRPNTSFCFLDIRSPGLGDTAMYLCATSRQGASTDTQYFGPGTRLTVL.

The gene calls are TRBV11-2 and TRBJ2-3; 7 bases fit TRBD2. This CDR3 contains 13 residues. Germline trimming cut 6 bases from V and 2 bases from J; bases unmatched to any gene: 2. The germline gives CDR1 SGHAT, CDR2 FQNNGV. The CDR3 here is CASSGGVTDTQYF. The CDR3 region has the DNA TGTGCCAGCAGTGGGGGGGTCACAGATACGCAGTATTTT.

The chain uses TRBV7-9 and TRBJ1-2, with D hard to call. CDR3 length: 13 residues. The germline gives CDR1 SEHNR, CDR2 FQNEAQ (reference sequence). V was cut by 5 bases and J by 2 bases, with 9 bases left in between. The CDR3 nucleotides read TGTGCCAGCAGCATGGACGTGAACTATGGCTACACCTTC. This gives the protein CASSMDVNYGYTF. Full variable domain (rest looked up from reference TRBV7-9 and TRBJ1-2): DTGVSQNPRHKITKRGQNVTFRCDPISEHNRLYWYRQTLGQGPEFLTYFQNEAQLEKSRLLSDRFSAERPKGSFSTLEIQRTEQGDSAMYLCASSMDVNYGYTFGSGTRLTVV.

This clone has just one count. The V call is TRBV7-2, the J call TRBJ2-7; D call uncertain. The germline CDR1 and CDR2 sequences are SGHTA and FQGNSA. Trimming took 4 bases from V and 7 from J, leaving 14 bases between them. The CDR3 contains 13 residues. The CDR3 nucleotides are TGTGCCAGCAGCTCCCAAAGCGTTCGGGAGCAGTACTTC. This translates into CASSSQSVREQYF.

CDR3 amino acids: CASSWDLGEKLFF. In DNA, the CDR3 is TGTGCCAGCAGCTGGGACCTGGGTGAAAAACTGTTTTTT. The V and J genes are TRBV5-4 and TRBJ1-4, with D tentatively TRBD1 (5 bases). Germline V gene lookup returns CDR1 SGHNT and CDR2 YYREEE (reference sequence). This CDR3 region has 13 residues. Trimming cost V 3 bases and J 7 bases, with 10 bases left between them. Supplemented by reference TRBV5-4 and TRBJ1-4, the full variable domain reads ETGVTQSPTHLIKTRGQQVTLRCSSQSGHNTVSWYQQALGQGPQFIFQYYREEENGRGNFPPRFSGLQFPNYSSELNVNALELDDSALYLCASSWDLGEKLFFGSGTQLSVL.

The chain has TRBV9 and TRBJ1-1, with D perhaps TRBD1 (5 bases). The V end was cut by 4 bases, the J end by 3 bases, with 13 bases between. The germline gives CDR1 SGDLS, CDR2 YYNGEE. The CDR3 has 14 residues. The CDR3 DNA follows: TGTGCCAGCAGCCCCAGAGGGGACTACACTGAAGCTTTCTTT. Protein: CASSPRGDYTEAFF.

This chain links TRBV10-3 with TRBJ2-2; TRBD2 matches 10 bases. Germline loops: CDR1 ENHRY, CDR2 SYGVKD. V lost 5 bases to trimming and J lost 7 bases; unmatched junction nucleotides: 10. CDR3 size: 16 residues. Here the CDR3 reads CAISISTSGLFGELFF. CDR3 coding DNA: TGTGCCATCAGTATCTCGACTAGCGGGCTTTTCGGGGAGCTGTTTTTT.

The chain employs TRBV7-2 and TRBJ1-2, with D possibly being TRBD1 (5 bases). This CDR3 has 13 residues. V lost 1 base to trimming and J lost 6 bases, with 9 bases between them. Germline lookup yields CDR1 SGHTA and CDR2 FQGNSA. The CDR3 bases are TGTGCCAGCAGCTTAGGACAGAGGGATGGCTACACCTTC. It specifies CASSLGQRDGYTF.

V gene TRBV19 combines with J gene TRBJ2-7; D remains unclear. Between the trimmed V and J ends, which lost 6 bases and 7 bases, there was a span of 16 bases. CDR1 is LNHDA, CDR2 SQIVND, per germline (reference sequence). This CDR3 has 13 residues. The CDR3 spells CASSIPPAAEQYF. The DNA of the CDR3 is TGTGCCAGTAGCATCCCCCCCGCAGCGGAGCAGTACTTC. The variable domain in full, with the rest retrieved from reference TRBV19 and TRBJ2-7, is DGGITQSPKYLFRKEGQNVTLSCEQNLNHDAMYWYRQDPGQGLRLIYYSQIVNDFQKGDIAEGYSVSREKKESFPLTVTSAQKNPTAFYLCASSIPPAAEQYFGPGTRLTVT.

The CDR3 here is CASSVWDLSYNEQFF. The CDR3 DNA reads as TGTGCCAGCAGCGTCTGGGACCTCTCCTACAATGAGCAGTTCTTC. The chain uses TRBV9 and TRBJ2-1; either TRBD1 or TRBD2 may fit D (5 bases each). This CDR3 is built from 15 residues. V lost 2 bases to trimming and J lost 0 bases, with 9 bases between them. The V gene's germline CDR1 is SGDLS and CDR2 YYNGEE.

The chain has TRBV15 and TRBJ2-2; D gene ambiguous. In germline, CDR1 is LNHNV, CDR2 YYDKDF (reference sequence). The CDR3 extends over 14 amino acids. Trimming cost V 1 base and J 4 bases, with 7 bases left between them. The CDR3: CATSRAAGTGELFF. The CDR3 coding sequence is TGTGCCACCAGCAGAGCCGCTGGCACCGGGGAGCTGTTTTTT.

The rearrangement uses TRBV6-5 and TRBJ1-1; unclear D gene. Looked up from germline, CDR1 is MNHEY and CDR2 is SVGAGI. V shed 0 bases and J shed 1 base, with 12 bases lying between them. The CDR3 length is 16 residues. The CDR3 coding sequence is TGTGCCAGCAGTTACTCGAGAGGGAGGAGGAACACTGAAGCTTTCTTT. Protein sequence: CASSYSRGRRNTEAFF.

V gene TRBV7-2 combines with J gene TRBJ1-5; D gene ambiguous. Between the trimmed V and J ends, which lost 8 bases and 4 bases, there was a span of 9 bases. This CDR3 spans 12 amino acids. Per the germline V gene, CDR1 is SGHTA and CDR2 is FQGNSA. The DNA of the CDR3 is TGTGCCAGCGGATGGGGAAATCAGCCCCAGCATTTT. It yields the protein CASGWGNQPQHF.

The J gene is TRBJ2-3, the V gene TRBV6-4, with 8 bases aligning to TRBD1. CDR1 MRHNA and CDR2 SNTAGT come from the germline V gene. V was pared by 0 bases and J by 6 bases, with 5 bases of the junction left unmatched. The CDR3 runs 15 residues. The CDR3 protein is CASSDSDRASDTQYF. The CDR3 bases are TGTGCCAGCAGTGACTCGGACAGGGCCTCCGATACGCAGTATTTT.

The chain couples TRBV5-6 to TRBJ1-5, with D unclear. The CDR3 has 13 residues. Germline lookup yields CDR1 SGHDT and CDR2 YYEEEE. V lost 5 bases and J 2 bases, leaving 8 bases between the germline ends. The CDR3 loop reads CASRSRCNQPQHF. The CDR3 bases are TGTGCCAGCAGAAGCAGGTGCAATCAGCCCCAGCATTTT.

This chain uses TRBV19 with TRBJ2-4; TRBD1 is a possible D gene (6 bases). The CDR3 contains 15 residues. Germline V gives CDR1 LNHDA, CDR2 SQIVND (reference sequence). Trimming pared 3 bases from V and 7 bases from J, leaving 16 bases between. The CDR3 DNA reads TGTGCCAGTAGTATCGACAGGTCCAGGAGGAACATTCAGTACTTC. Translated: CASSIDRSRRNIQYF.

V is TRBV7-8 and J is TRBJ1-6; D ambiguous. The germline V and J ends were trimmed by 1 base and 7 bases, with 5 bases remaining between them. The CDR3 has 13 residues. In germline, CDR1 is SGHVS, CDR2 FQNEAQ. This chain's CDR3 is CASSLGRNSPLHF. The CDR3 bases are TGTGCCAGCAGCTTAGGCCGGAATTCACCCCTCCACTTT.

The chain joins TRBV28 to TRBJ2-7; perhaps TRBD1 as D (5 bases). The germline V gene encodes CDR1 MDHEN and CDR2 SYDVKM. The CDR3 extends over 12 amino acids. V gave up 7 bases and J gave up 1 base, with 8 bases separating them. In nucleotides, the CDR3 is TGTGCCAGCACCCCAGGGTCCTACGAGCAGTACTTC. Amino acid sequence: CASTPGSYEQYF.